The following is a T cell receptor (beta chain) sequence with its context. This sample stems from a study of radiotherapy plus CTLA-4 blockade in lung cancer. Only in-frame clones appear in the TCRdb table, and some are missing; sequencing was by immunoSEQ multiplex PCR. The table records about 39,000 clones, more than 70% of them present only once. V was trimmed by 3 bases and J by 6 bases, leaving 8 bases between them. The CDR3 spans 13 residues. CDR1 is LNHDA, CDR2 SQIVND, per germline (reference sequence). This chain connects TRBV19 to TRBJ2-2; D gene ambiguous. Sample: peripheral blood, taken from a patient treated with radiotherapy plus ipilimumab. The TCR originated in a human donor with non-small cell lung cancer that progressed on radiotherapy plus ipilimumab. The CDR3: CASSITVPGELFF. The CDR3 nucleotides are TGTGCCAGTAGTATTACAGTCCCCGGGGAGCTGTTTTTT.